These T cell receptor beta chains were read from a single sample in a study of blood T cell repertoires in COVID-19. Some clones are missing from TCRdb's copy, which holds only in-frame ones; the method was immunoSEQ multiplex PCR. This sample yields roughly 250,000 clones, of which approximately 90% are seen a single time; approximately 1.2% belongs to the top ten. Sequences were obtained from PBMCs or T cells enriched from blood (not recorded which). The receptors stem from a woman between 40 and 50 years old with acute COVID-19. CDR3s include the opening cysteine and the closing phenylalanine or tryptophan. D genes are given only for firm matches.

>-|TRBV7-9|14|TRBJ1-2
CASSYSQAYRGYTF
TGTGCCAGCAGCTATTCTCAGGCTTATCGGGGCTACACCTTC
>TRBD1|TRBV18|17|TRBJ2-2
CASSPSRTGVNTGELFF
TGTGCCAGCTCACCATCCAGGACAGGGGTAAACACCGGGGAGCTGTTTTTT
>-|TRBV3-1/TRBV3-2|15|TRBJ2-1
CASSQVAGTYNEQFF
TGTGCCAGCAGCCAAGTGGCAGGGACCTACAATGAGCAGTTCTTC
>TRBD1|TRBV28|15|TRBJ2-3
CASSLTGTGTDTQYF
TGTGCCAGCAGTTTAACCGGGACAGGCACAGATACGCAGTATTTT
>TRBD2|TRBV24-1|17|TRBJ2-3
CATSGVGLAGDTDTQYF
TGTGCCACCAGTGGAGTGGGACTAGCGGGAGACACAGATACGCAGTATTTT
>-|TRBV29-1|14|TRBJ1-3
CSVGIQGAGNTIYF
TGCAGCGTGGGGATACAGGGAGCTGGAAACACCATATATTTT
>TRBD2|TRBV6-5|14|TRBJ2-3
CASRAGFSTDTQYF
TGTGCCAGCAGAGCGGGGTTTAGCACAGATACGCAGTATTTT
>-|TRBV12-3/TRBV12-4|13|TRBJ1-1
CASSALQGTEAFF
TGTGCCAGCAGTGCCTTACAGGGAACTGAAGCTTTCTTT
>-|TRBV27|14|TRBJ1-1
CASTTSFGYTEAFF
TGTGCCAGCACCACCTCCTTCGGGTACACTGAAGCTTTCTTT
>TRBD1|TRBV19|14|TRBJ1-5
CASSGTGGNQPQHF
TGTGCCAGTAGTGGGACAGGGGGCAATCAGCCCCAGCATTTT